These T cell receptor beta chains were read from a single sample in a study of identical twins. MiXCR, applied by TCRdb to the 5' RACE reads, yields one record per CDR3 protein. The repertoire holds just under 650,000 distinct CDR3 sequences, with under 8.5% as singletons. Separately, the same data were catalogued under a study of yellow fever vaccine responses in identical twins.

Sequenced: PBMCs. Source of these receptors: a woman aged 18 to 35 in good health. CDR3s include the opening cysteine and the closing phenylalanine or tryptophan. A D gene is named only where the DNA matches it firmly. Only part of the rows carry a size: once, few, many, or a class if the clone is expanded.

TRBV3-1	TRBJ2-5	-	-	TGTGCCTTCAGTCATATTACAGCGGGCAGGGGCGGCCAAGAGACCCAGTACTTC	CAFSHITAGRGGQETQYF
TRBV7-2	TRBJ2-7	-	many	TGTGCCAGCAGCTCGGCAGTAGGCTACGAGCAGTACTTC	CASSSAVGYEQYF
TRBV20-1	TRBJ1-4	-	many	TGCAGTGCTAGCCGCCCAGCTTCAACTAATGAAAAACTGTTTTTT	CSASRPASTNEKLFF
TRBV29-1	TRBJ1-1	TRBD1	many	TGCAGCGGTGGACAGGGCCACGGAGCTGTCACTGAAGCTTTCTTT	CSGGQGHGAVTEAFF
TRBV29-1	TRBJ2-3	-	many	TGCAGCGTTCTTAGGCGGGAACTCACAGATACGCAGTATTTT	CSVLRRELTDTQYF
TRBV4-1	TRBJ1-3	-	-	TGCGCCAGCAGCCAAGGTTCACTCTCTGGAAACACCATATATTTT	CASSQGSLSGNTIYF
TRBV11-2	TRBJ1-2	-	-	TGTGCCAGCAGCATGACCGAGACTACGGGGACCTATGGCTACACCTTC	CASSMTETTGTYGYTF
TRBV5-1	TRBJ2-7	-	few	TGCGCCAGCAGACAGCTGGAATCCTACGAGCAGTACTTC	CASRQLESYEQYF
TRBV29-1	TRBJ1-2	TRBD1	-	TGCAGCGTTGAAGGTCGTAGGAACCAGGGGGATGGCTACACCTTC	CSVEGRRNQGDGYTF
TRBV11-2	TRBJ2-7	-	few	TGTGCCAGCAGCTTAGTGGGGGCTCCTTCCTACGAGCAGTACTTC	CASSLVGAPSYEQYF
TRBV10-1	TRBJ2-1	TRBD2	many	TGCGCCAGCAGTGAGACGGGTAGCGGGCCCGTCCCTGAGCAGTTCTTC	CASSETGSGPVPEQFF
TRBV19	TRBJ1-5	-	-	TGTGCCAGTAGTATCGGGCACTCCGATCAGCCCCAGCATTTT	CASSIGHSDQPQHF
TRBV12-3/TRBV12-4	TRBJ2-1	-	few	TGTGCCAGCAGTTTAGCAGCGTACTACAATGAGCAGTTCTTC	CASSLAAYYNEQFF
TRBV24-1	TRBJ2-5	TRBD2	few	TGTGCCACCAGTGACACCGGGACTAGCGGGAGAGAAGAGACCCAGTACTTC	CATSDTGTSGREETQYF
TRBV20-1	TRBJ2-3	TRBD2	few	TGCAGTGCTAGAGATTCCGGGACTAGCGGGGTAACAGATACGCAGTATTTT	CSARDSGTSGVTDTQYF
TRBV25-1	TRBJ2-6	-	few	TGTGCCAGCAGTGGGGTGCCCGCTGGGGCCAACGTCCTGACTTTC	CASSGVPAGANVLTF
TRBV12-3/TRBV12-4	TRBJ2-1	-	few	TGTGCCAGCAGAGCCGGGACCGGGTCTTCGCTGAGCTCCTACAATGAGCAGTTCTTC	CASRAGTGSSLSSYNEQFF
TRBV12-3/TRBV12-4	TRBJ2-1	TRBD1	many	TGTGCCAGCAGCCAGACAGGGGGCTACAATGAGCAGTTCTTC	CASSQTGGYNEQFF
TRBV6-1	TRBJ1-5	-	few	TGTGCGCTGGGGGGCGGCAATCAGCCCCAGCATTTT	CALGGGNQPQHF
TRBV20-1	TRBJ2-5	TRBD2	-	TGCAGTGCTAACAGCGGGGACCAAGAGACCCAGTACTTC	CSANSGDQETQYF